This T cell receptor (beta chain) was sequenced for a study of CD8+ T cells in alopecia areata. Study summary: Treated patients received oral tofacitinib, 5 to 10 mg twice daily. Scoring treated patients' severity relied on the percentage of scalp area affected.

Once RNA had been extracted, it was reverse transcribed into cDNA to act as the sequencing template. The repertoire was sequenced with immunoSEQ multiplex PCR; TCRdb's copy has only in-frame clones and lacks some. The sample lists roughly 110,000 clones, about three fifths occurring once. Germline-derived CDR1 and CDR2 are MGHRA and YSYEKL. Trimming shortened V by 4 bases and J by 7 bases, and 25 bases separated the two germline ends. The CDR3 has 17 amino acids. This clone was counted between two and nine times. Documented treatment: oral pan-JAK inhibitor, 5-10 mg twice daily. This sequence was found in a human donor with alopecia areata. This sample comprised CD8+ T cells sorted from blood, obtained at week 24, from a patient treated with tofacitinib. The chain recombines TRBV4-1 with TRBJ1-1, with unresolved D. This chain's CDR3 is CASSLRNFARGTFEAFF. CDR3 bases: TGCGCCAGCAGCCTACGTAATTTCGCCAGAGGAACATTTGAAGCTTTCTTT.